This TCR beta chain was retrieved from a study of shared clonotypes between healthy human individuals. General observations from the study: Researchers sampled blood only, noting tissue repertoires likely differ. Generally, naive subsets came out with larger estimated richness than memory subsets. Sorted-subset sequencing, rarefaction showed, was incomplete despite large depth.

In the original processing: For the immunoSEQ data, sequences were junction-only without quality scores, so filtering differed. Libraries were prepared by immunoSEQ multiplex PCR; TCRdb keeps only in-frame clonotypes and omits some of them. That table furnishes V, J and clone size, whereas the DNA furnished D and trimming. The table shows roughly 2.2 million clones, with about 92% occurring only once. A note on this clone: No antigen is known for it.

The V gene lost 6 bases and the J gene lost 5 bases, with 8 bases spanning the gap. CDR3 length equals 11 residues. Germline V CDR1 and CDR2: ENHRY, SYGVKD. The chain links TRBV10-3 to TRBJ2-7; D may be TRBD2 (5 bases). The specimen sequenced was naive CD4+ T cells from PBMCs. Specified subset: CD45RA+ positively selected. The TCR sequence derives from a man aged 18 to 29 in good health. Some clones in this sample may be carry-over from other donors' samples. CDR3 region: CAIRTTNEQYF. The CDR3 nucleotides are TGTGCCATCAGGACGACTAACGAGCAGTACTTC.